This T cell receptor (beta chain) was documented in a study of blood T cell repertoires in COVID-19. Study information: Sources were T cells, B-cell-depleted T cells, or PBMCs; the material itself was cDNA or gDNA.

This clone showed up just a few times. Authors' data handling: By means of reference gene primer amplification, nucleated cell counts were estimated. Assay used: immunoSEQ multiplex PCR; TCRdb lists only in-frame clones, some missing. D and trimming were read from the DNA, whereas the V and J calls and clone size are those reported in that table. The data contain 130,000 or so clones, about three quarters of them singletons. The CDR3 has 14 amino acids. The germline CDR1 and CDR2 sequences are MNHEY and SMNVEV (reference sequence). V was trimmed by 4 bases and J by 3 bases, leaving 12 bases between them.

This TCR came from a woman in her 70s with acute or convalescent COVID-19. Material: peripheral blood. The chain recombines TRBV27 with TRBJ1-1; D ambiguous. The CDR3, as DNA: TGTGCCAGCAGTTCACTGGCGGGTTACACTGAAGCTTTCTTT. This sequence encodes CASSSLAGYTEAFF.